This TCR beta chain was recorded in a study of blood T cell repertoires in COVID-19. Turning to the study itself: COVID-19 samples collected from the United States, Italy and Spain covered acute and convalescent phases. Sources were T cells, B-cell-depleted T cells, or PBMCs; the material itself was cDNA or gDNA.

The CDR3 is made up of 12 amino acids. V lost 8 bases and J 5 bases, leaving 12 bases between the germline ends. Germline assignment: CDR1 SNHLY and CDR2 FYNNEI. The authors' processing: Amplification of reference gene primers was used by the study to estimate nucleated cell counts. Assay: immunoSEQ multiplex PCR; the TCRdb copy retains only in-frame clones and omits some. V and J calls and clone size come straight from that table; D and trimming were deduced from the DNA. This table holds nearly 95,000 clones, roughly 80% found once. This sequence was found in a human donor in a cohort sampled during active COVID-19. The gene calls are TRBV2 and TRBJ1-2, with no clear D. The sample was peripheral blood. CDR3 DNA sequence: TGTGCCAGCCGGGAAGCTCTTTATGGCTACACCTTC. Translation gives CASREALYGYTF.